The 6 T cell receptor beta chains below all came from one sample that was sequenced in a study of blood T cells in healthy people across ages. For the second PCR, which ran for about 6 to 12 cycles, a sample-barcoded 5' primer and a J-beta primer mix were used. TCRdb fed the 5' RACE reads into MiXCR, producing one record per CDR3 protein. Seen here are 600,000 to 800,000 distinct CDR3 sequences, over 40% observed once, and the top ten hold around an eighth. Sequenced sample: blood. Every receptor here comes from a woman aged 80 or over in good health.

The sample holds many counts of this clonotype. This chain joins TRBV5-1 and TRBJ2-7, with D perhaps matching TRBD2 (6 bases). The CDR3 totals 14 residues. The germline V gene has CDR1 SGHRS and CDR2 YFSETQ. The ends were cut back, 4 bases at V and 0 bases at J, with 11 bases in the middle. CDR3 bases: TGCGCCAGCAGCGCCGCTAGCGCCTCCTACGAGCAGTACTTC. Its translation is CASSAASASYEQYF.

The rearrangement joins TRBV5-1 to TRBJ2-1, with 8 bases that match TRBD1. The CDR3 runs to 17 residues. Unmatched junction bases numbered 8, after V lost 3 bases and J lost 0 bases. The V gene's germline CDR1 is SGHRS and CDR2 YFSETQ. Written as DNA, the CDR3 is TGCGCCAGCAGCTCGACAGGGGTTACGGGCTCCTACAATGAGCAGTTCTTC. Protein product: CASSSTGVTGSYNEQFF.

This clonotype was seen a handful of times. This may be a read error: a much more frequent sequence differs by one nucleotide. CDR3 amino acids: CASSDGGIYEQFF. CDR3 DNA: TGCGCCAGCTCTGACGGGGGGATATATGAGCAGTTCTTC. The chain employs TRBV5-1 and TRBJ2-1; 7 nucleotides line up with TRBD2. V lost 7 bases, J lost 8 bases, and 9 bases stayed unmatched. From germline, CDR1 is SGHRS and CDR2 YFSETQ. CDR3 size: 13 residues.

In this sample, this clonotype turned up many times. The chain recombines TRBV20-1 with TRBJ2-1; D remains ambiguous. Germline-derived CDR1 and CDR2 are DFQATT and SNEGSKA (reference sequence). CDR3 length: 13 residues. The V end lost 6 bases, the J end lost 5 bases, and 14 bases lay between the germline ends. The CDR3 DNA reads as TGCAGTGCCCCAAGACTTGGAAACAATGAGCAGTTCTTC. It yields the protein CSAPRLGNNEQFF.

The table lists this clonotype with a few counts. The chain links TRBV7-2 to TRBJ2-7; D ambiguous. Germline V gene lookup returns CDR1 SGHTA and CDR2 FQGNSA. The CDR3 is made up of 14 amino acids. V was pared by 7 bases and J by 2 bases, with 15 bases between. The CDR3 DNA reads TGTGCCAGCACCCGGCCGGATGACACCTACGAGCAGTACTTC. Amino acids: CASTRPDDTYEQYF.

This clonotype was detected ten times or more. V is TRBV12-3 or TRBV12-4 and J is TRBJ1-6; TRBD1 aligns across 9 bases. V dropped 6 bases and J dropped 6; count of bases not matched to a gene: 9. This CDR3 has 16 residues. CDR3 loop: CASSLQGARGNSPLHF. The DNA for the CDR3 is TGTGCCAGCAGCCTACAGGGGGCAAGGGGTAATTCACCCCTCCACTTT.